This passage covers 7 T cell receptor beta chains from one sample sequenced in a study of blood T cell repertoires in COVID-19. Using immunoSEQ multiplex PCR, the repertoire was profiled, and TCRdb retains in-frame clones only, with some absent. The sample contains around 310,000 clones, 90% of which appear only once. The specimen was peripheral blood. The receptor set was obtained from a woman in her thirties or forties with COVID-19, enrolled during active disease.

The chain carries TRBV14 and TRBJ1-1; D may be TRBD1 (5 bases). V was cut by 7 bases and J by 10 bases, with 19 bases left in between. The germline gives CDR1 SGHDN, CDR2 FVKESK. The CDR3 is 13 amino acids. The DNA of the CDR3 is TGTGCCAGCACCCCTTCCGGGGGTCCTCGAGCTTTCTTT. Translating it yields CASTPSGGPRAFF. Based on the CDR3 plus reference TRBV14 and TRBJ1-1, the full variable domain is EAGVTQFPSHSVIEKGQTVTLRCDPISGHDNLYWYRRVMGKEIKFLLHFVKESKQDESGMPNNRFLAERTGGTYSTLKVQPAELEDSGVYFCASTPSGGPRAFFGQGTRLTVV.

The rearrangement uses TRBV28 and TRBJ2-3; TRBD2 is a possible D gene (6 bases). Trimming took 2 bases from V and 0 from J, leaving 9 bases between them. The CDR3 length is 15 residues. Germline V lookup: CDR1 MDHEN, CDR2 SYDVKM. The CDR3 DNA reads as TGTGCCAGCAGTTTAGTCCGGGGGAGCACAGATACGCAGTATTTT. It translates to CASSLVRGSTDTQYF.

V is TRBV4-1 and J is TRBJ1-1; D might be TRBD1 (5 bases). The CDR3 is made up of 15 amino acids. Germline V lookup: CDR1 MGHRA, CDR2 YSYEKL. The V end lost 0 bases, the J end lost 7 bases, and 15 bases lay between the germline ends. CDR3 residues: CASSQDWGRVGEAFF. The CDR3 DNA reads TGCGCCAGCAGCCAAGATTGGGGCAGGGTGGGTGAAGCTTTCTTT.

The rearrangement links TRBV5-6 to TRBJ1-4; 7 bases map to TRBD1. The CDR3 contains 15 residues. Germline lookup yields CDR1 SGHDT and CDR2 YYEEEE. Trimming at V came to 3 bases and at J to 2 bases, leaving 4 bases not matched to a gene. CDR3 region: CASSSLTGTNEKLFF. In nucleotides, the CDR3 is TGTGCCAGCAGCTCACTGACAGGGACTAATGAAAAACTGTTTTTT.

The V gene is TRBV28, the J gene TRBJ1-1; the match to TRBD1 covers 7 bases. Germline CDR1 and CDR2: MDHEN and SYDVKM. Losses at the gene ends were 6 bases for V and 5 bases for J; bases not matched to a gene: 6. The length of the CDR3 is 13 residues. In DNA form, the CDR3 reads TGTGCCAGCAGGGTACACAGGGGAACTGAAGCTTTCTTT. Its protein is CASRVHRGTEAFF.

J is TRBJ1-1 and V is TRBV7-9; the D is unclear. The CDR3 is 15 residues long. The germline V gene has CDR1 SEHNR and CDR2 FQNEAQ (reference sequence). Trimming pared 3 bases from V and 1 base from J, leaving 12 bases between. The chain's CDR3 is CASSFSARSNTEAFF. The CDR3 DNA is TGTGCCAGCAGCTTTAGTGCGCGGTCGAACACTGAAGCTTTCTTT.

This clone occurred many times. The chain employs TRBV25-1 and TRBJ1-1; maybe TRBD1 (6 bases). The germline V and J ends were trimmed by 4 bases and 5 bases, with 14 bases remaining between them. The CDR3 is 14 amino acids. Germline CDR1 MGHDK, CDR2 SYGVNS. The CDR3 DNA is TGTGCCAGCAGTGCCTCAGGGGTTAGAACTGAAGCTTTCTTT. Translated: CASSASGVRTEAFF.